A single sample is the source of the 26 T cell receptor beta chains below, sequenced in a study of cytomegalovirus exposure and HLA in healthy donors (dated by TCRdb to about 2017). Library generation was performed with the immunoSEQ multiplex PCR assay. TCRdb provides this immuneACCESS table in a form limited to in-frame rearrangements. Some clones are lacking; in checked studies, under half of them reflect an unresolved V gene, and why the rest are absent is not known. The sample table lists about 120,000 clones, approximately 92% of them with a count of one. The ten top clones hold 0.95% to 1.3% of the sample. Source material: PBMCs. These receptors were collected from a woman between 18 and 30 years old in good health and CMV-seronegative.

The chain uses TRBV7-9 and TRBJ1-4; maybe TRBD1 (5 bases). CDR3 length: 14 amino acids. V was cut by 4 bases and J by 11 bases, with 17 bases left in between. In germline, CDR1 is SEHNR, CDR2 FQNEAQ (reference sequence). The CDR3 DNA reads TGTGCCAGCAGCTCGGGACTCTCGGTCGATAAACTGTTTTTT. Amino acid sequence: CASSSGLSVDKLFF.

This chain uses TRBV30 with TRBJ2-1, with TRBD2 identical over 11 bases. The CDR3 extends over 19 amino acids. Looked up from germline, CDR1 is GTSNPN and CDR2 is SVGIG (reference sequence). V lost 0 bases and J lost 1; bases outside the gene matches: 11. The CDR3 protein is CAWSVYQISGGASYNEQFF. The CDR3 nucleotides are TGTGCCTGGAGTGTATACCAAATTAGCGGGGGGGCTTCCTACAATGAGCAGTTCTTC. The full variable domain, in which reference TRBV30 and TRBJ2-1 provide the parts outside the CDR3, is SQTIHQWPATLVQPVGSPLSLECTVEGTSNPNLYWYRQAAGRGLQLLFYSVGIGQISSEVPQNLSASRPQDRQFILSSKKLLLSDSGFYLCAWSVYQISGGASYNEQFFGPGTRLTVL.

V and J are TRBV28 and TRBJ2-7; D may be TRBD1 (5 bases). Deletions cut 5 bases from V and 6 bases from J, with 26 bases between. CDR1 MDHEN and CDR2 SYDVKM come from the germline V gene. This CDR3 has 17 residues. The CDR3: CASSPRDSSTRPTEQYV. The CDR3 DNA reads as TGTGCCAGCAGTCCTAGAGACAGTTCAACCCGCCCCACCGAGCAGTACGTC.

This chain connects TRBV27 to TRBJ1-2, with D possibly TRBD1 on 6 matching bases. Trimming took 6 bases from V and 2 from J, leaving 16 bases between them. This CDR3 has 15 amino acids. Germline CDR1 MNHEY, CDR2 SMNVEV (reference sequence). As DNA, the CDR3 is TGTGCCAGCAGCCAAGATCAAACAGGGAACTATGGCTACACCTTC. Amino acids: CASSQDQTGNYGYTF.

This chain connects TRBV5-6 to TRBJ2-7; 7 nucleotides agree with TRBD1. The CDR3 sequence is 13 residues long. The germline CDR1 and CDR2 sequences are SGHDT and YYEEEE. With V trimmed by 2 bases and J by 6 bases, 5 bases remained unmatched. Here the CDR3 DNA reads TGTGCCAGCAGCTTCGTAGGGGGCGGCGAGCAGTACGTC. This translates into CASSFVGGGEQYV.

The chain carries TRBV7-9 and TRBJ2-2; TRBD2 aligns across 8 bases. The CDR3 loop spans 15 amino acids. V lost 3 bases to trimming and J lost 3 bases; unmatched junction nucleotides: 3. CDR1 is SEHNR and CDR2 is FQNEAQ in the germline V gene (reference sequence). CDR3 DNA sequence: TGTGCCAGCAGCTTGGGTAGCGGGGACACCGGGGAGCTGTTTTTT. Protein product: CASSLGSGDTGELFF.

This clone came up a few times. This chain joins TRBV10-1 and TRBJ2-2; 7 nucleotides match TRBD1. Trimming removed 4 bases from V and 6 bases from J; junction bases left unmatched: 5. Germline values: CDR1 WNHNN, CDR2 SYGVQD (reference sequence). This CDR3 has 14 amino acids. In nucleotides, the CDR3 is TGCGCCAGCAGTGTGGGACAGATAGCCGGGGAGCTGTTTTTT. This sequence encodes CASSVGQIAGELFF.

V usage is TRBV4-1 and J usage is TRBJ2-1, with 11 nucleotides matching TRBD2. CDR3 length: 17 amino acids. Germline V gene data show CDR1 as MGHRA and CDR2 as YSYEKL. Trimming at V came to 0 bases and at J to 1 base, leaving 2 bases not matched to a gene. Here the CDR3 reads CASSQELAGASYNEQFF. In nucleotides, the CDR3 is TGCGCCAGCAGCCAAGAACTAGCGGGGGCATCCTACAATGAGCAGTTCTTC.

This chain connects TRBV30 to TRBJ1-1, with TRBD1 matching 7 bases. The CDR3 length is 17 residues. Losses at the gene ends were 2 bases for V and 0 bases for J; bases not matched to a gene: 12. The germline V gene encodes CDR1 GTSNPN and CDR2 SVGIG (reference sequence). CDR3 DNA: TGTGCCTGGAGTTTATCCCGAGGGGGCAGCCTGAACACTGAAGCTTTCTTT. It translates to CAWSLSRGGSLNTEAFF. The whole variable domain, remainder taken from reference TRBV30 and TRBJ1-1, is SQTIHQWPATLVQPVGSPLSLECTVEGTSNPNLYWYRQAAGRGLQLLFYSVGIGQISSEVPQNLSASRPQDRQFILSSKKLLLSDSGFYLCAWSLSRGGSLNTEAFFGQGTRLTVV.

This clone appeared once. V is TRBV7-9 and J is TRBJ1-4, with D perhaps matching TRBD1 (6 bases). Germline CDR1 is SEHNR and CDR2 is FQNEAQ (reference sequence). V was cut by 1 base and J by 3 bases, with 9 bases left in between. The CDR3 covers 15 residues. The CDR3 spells CASSLGDTPNEKLFF. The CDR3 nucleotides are TGTGCCAGCAGCTTAGGGGACACCCCTAATGAAAAACTGTTTTTT. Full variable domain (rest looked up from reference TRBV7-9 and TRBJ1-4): DTGVSQNPRHKITKRGQNVTFRCDPISEHNRLYWYRQTLGQGPEFLTYFQNEAQLEKSRLLSDRFSAERPKGSFSTLEIQRTEQGDSAMYLCASSLGDTPNEKLFFGSGTQLSVL.

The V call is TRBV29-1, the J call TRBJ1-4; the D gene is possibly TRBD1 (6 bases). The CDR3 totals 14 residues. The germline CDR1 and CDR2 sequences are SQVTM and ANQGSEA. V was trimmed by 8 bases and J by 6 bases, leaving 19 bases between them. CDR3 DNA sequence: TGCAGCACCGGGTGTCAGGGGTTTTATGAAAAACTGTTTTTT. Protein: CSTGCQGFYEKLFF.

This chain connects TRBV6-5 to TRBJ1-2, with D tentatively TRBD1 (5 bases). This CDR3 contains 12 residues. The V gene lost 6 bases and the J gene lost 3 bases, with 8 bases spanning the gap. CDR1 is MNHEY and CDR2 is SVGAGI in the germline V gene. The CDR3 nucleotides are TGTGCCAGCAGCGCGGGGGACTATGGCTACACCTTC. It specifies CASSAGDYGYTF.

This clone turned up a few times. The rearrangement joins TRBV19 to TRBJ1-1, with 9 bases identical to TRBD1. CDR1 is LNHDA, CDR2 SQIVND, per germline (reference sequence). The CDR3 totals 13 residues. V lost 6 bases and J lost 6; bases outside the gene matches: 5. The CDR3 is CASSPQGAAEAFF. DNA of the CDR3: TGTGCCAGTAGCCCACAGGGGGCCGCTGAAGCTTTCTTT.

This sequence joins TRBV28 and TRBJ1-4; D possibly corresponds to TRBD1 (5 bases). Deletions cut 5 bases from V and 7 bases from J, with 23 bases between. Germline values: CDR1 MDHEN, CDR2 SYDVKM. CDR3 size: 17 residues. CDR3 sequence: CASSPIAGTRPSEKLFF. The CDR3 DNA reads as TGTGCCAGCAGTCCTATCGCCGGGACTCGTCCGAGTGAAAAACTGTTTTTT.

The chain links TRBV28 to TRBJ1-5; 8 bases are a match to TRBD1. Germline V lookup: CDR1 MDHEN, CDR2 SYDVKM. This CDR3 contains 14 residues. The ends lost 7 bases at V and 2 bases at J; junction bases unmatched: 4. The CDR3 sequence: CASTLGQGNQPQHF. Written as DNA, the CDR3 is TGTGCCAGCACCCTGGGACAGGGCAATCAGCCCCAGCATTTT.

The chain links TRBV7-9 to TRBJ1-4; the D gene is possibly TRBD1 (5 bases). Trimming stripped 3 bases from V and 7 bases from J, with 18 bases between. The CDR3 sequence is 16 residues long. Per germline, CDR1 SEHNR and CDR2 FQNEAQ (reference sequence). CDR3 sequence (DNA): TGTGCCAGCAGCTTGCTTCTTGGGGGGAGGTCTGAAAAACTGTTTTTT. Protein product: CASSLLLGGRSEKLFF.

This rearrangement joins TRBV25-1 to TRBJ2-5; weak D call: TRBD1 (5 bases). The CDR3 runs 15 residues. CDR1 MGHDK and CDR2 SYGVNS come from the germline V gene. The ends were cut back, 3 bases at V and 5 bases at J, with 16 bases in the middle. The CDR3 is CASSDWAGSDETQYF. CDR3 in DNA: TGTGCCAGCAGTGACTGGGCAGGGTCCGACGAGACCCAGTACTTC.

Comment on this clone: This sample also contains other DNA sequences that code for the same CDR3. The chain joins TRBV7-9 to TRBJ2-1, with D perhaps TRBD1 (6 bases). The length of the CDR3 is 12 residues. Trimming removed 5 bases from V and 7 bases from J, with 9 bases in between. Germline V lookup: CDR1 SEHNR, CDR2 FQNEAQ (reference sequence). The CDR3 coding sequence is TGTGCCAGCAGCCTACAGGGTAATGAGCAGTTCTTC. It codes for CASSLQGNEQFF. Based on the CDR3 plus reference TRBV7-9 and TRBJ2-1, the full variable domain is DTGVSQNPRHKITKRGQNVTFRCDPISEHNRLYWYRQTLGQGPEFLTYFQNEAQLEKSRLLSDRFSAERPKGSFSTLEIQRTEQGDSAMYLCASSLQGNEQFFGPGTRLTVL.

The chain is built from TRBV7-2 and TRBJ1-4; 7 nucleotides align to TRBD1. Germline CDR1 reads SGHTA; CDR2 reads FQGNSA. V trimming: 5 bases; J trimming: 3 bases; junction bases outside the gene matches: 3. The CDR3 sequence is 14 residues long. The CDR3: CASSPQGANEKLFF. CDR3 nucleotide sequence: TGTGCCAGCAGCCCCCAGGGGGCTAATGAAAAACTGTTTTTT.

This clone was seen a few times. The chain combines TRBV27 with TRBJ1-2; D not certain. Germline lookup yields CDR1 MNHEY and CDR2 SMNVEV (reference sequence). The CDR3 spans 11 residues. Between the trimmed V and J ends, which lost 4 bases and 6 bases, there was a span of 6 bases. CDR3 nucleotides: TGTGCCAGCAGTTCAAGAGATGGCTACACCTTC. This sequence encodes CASSSRDGYTF.

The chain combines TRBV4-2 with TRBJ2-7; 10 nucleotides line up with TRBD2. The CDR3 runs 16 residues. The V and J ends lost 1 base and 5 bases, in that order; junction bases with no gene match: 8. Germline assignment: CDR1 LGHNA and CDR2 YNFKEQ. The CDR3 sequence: CASSQGRLAGDNEQYF. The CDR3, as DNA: TGTGCCAGCAGCCAAGGTCGTCTAGCGGGAGACAACGAGCAGTACTTC.

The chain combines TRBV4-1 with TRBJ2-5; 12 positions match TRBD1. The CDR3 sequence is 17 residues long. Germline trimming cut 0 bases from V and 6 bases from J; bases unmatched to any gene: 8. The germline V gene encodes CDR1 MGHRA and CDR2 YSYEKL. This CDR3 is CASSQDTGTGGRKTQYF. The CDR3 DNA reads TGCGCCAGCAGCCAAGATACCGGGACAGGGGGCCGTAAGACCCAGTACTTC.

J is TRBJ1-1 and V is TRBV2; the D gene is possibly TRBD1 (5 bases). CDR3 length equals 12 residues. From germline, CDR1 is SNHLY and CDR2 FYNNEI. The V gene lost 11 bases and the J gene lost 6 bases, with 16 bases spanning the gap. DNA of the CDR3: TGTGCCGCAGCCCCGCAGGGTCCTGAAGCTTTCTTT. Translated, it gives CAAAPQGPEAFF.

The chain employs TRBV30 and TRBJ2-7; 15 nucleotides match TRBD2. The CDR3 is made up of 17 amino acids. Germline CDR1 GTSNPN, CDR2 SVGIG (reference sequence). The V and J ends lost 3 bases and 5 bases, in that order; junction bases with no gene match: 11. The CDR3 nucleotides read TGTGCCTGGAGCCTAAGTCGGACTAGCGGGGGGGCCCACGAGCAGTACGTC. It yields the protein CAWSLSRTSGGAHEQYV.

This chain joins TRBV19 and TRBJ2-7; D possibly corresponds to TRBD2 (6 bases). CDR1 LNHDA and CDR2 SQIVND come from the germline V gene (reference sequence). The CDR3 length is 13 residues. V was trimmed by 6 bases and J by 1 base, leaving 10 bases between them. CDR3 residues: CASSRETSYEQYF. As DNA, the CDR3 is TGTGCCAGTAGCCGGGAGACTTCCTACGAGCAGTACTTC.

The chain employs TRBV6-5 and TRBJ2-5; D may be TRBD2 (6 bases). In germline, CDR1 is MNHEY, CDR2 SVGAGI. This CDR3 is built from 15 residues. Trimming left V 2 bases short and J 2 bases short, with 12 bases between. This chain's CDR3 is CASSYGGTGQETQYF. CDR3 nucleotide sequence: TGTGCCAGCAGTTACGGCGGGACTGGTCAAGAGACCCAGTACTTC.